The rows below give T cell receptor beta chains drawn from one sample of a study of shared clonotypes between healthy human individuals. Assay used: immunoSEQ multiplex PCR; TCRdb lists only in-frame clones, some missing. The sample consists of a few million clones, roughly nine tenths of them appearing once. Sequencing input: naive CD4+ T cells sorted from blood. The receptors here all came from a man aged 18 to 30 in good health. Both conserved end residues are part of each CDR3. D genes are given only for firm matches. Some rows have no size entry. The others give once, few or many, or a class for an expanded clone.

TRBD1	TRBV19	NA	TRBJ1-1	TGTGCCAGTAGGGGACAGGGAAGGATGAACACTGAAGCTTTCTTT	CASRGQGRMNTEAFF
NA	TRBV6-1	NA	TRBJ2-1	TGTGCCAGCATTGCGGCTACACTTCAAGGGGAGCAGTTCTTC	CASIAATLQGEQFF
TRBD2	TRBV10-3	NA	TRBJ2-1	TGTGCCATCAGGCCACGGGAGGAGGGCGAGCAGTTCTTC	CAIRPREEGEQFF
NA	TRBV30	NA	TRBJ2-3	TGTGCCTGGAGTAACCGGGACACAGATACGCAGTATTTT	CAWSNRDTDTQYF
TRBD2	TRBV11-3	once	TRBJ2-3	TGTGCCAGCAGTCTAGGGGTTGGGCTAGCGGGCACAGATACGCAGTATTTT	CASSLGVGLAGTDTQYF
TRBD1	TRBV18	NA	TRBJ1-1	TGTGCCAGCTCACCACCGGCAGGGGGGATGCACACTGAAGCTTTCTTT	CASSPPAGGMHTEAFF
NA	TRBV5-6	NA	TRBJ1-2	TGTGCCAGCAGCTTGGCCGACGGGAATGGCTACACCTTC	CASSLADGNGYTF
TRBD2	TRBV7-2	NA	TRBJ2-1	TGTGCCAGCAGCTTGGGAGCGGGGGGCTCCTACAATGAGCAGTTCTTC	CASSLGAGGSYNEQFF
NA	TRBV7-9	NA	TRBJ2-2	TGTGCCAGCAGCTTACTCCTCACCGGGGAGCTGTTTTTT	CASSLLLTGELFF
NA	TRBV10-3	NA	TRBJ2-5	TGTGCCATCAGTGAGTCGAAGCAGAAAGAGACCCAGTACTTC	CAISESKQKETQYF
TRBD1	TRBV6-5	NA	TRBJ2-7	TGTGCCAGCAGACATTCCGGGACAGGGGGCAACGAGCAGTACTTC	CASRHSGTGGNEQYF
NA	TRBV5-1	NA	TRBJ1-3	TGCGCCAGCAGCTTGGGGCCCATGAGCTCTGGAAACACCATATATTTT	CASSLGPMSSGNTIYF
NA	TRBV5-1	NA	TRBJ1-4	TGCGCCAGCAGCTCGGGGGAGGTTGGTGAAAAACTGTTTTTT	CASSSGEVGEKLFF
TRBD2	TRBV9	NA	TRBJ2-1	TGTGCCAGCAGCGCGACCTCGGGACTAGCGGTTCAGAGTGGGAATGAGCAGTTCTTC	CASSATSGLAVQSGNEQFF
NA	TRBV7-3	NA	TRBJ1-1	TGTGCCAGCAGCTTAAACACCTACACTGAAGCTTTCTTT	CASSLNTYTEAFF
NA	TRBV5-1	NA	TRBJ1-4	TGCGCCAGCAGCTCCACGAGGGCAACTAATGAAAAACTGTTTTTT	CASSSTRATNEKLFF
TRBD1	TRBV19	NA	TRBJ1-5	TGTGCCAGTAGTAGGCAGGGGGCTCCCCAGCATTTT	CASSRQGAPQHF